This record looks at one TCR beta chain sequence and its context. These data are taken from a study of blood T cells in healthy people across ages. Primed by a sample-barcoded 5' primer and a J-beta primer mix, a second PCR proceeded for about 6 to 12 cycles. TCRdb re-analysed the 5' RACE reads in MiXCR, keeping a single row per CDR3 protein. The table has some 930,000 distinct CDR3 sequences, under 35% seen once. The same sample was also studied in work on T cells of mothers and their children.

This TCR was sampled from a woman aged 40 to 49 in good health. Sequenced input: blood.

CDR3 sequence (DNA): TGTGCCAGCAGCTTAGATGGGAGGGGGGTGGCGGGCTACACCTTC. This translates into CASSLDGRGVAGYTF. This chain links TRBV7-2 with TRBJ1-2, with D possibly matching TRBD1 (6 bases). Trimming shortened V by 1 base and J by 8 bases, and 17 bases separated the two germline ends. The germline V gene has CDR1 SGHTA and CDR2 FQGNSA. The CDR3 is 15 residues long.